Each of the 14 T cell receptor beta chains below was sequenced from the same sample in a study of quantifying T cell responses using KT2 cells. For the study at large: cDNA was made from DNase-treated RNA using alpha and beta constant primers.

The cDNA 3' end received a ligated oligonucleotide with a UMI. The first PCR ran 3 to 5 cycles with an equimolar RC1.1 and RC1.2 beta primer mix. TCRdb analysed the UMI-ligation and nested PCR reads with MiXCR anew, one entry per CDR3 protein. The sample has 40,000 to 50,000 distinct CDR3 sequences, approximately 15% seen once. The sequenced material came from PBMCs spiked with cells of the T cell clone KT2. All receptors come from a human donor.

The gene calls are TRBV7-2 and TRBJ2-4; D is possibly TRBD1 (6 bases). This CDR3 is 16 amino acids long. V gave up 4 bases and J gave up 0 bases, with 13 bases separating them. Germline V lookup: CDR1 SGHTA, CDR2 FQGNSA. The CDR3 protein is CASSSATGLAKNIQYF. CDR3 DNA: TGTGCCAGCAGCTCAGCTACAGGGTTAGCCAAAAACATTCAGTACTTC.

At least ten counts were recorded for this clonotype. The V call is TRBV12-3 or TRBV12-4, the J call TRBJ1-1; D remains unclear. Trimming took off 3 bases at V and 6 bases at J, with 20 bases between the two ends. The CDR3 length is 16 residues. The CDR3 reads CASSFNPSRAGAEAFF. CDR3 in DNA: TGTGCCAGCAGTTTCAACCCCAGCCGGGCTGGGGCTGAAGCTTTCTTT.

The sample holds a few counts of this clonotype. The V call is TRBV7-2, the J call TRBJ1-5, with a possible D match to TRBD1 (5 bases). Trimming removed 1 base at V and 0 bases at J, with 13 bases between. Looked up from germline, CDR1 is SGHTA and CDR2 is FQGNSA. This CDR3 is 17 amino acids long. The DNA for the CDR3 is TGTGCCAGCAGCTTAGTTCGGGGCTCATATAGCAATCAGCCCCAGCATTTT. Protein product: CASSLVRGSYSNQPQHF.

This clonotype came up many times. The chain carries TRBV3-1 and TRBJ1-1; maybe TRBD1 (5 bases). Trimming left V 0 bases short and J 6 bases short, with 11 bases between. CDR3 length: 14 amino acids. Germline CDR1 LGHDT, CDR2 YNNKEL (reference sequence). CDR3 residues: CASSQEGRPAEAFF. The CDR3 region has the DNA TGTGCCAGCAGCCAAGAGGGACGCCCGGCTGAAGCTTTCTTT.

V is TRBV4-1 and J is TRBJ1-1; TRBD1 might be the D (5 bases). V lost 10 bases and J 10 bases, leaving 16 bases between the germline ends. This CDR3 is built from 11 residues. Germline assignment: CDR1 MGHRA and CDR2 YSYEKL. This CDR3 reads CATKPIRGAFF. The DNA for the CDR3 is TGCGCCACGAAGCCGATAAGGGGAGCTTTCTTT.

This clonotype was observed a few times. The rearrangement joins TRBV20-1 to TRBJ1-2; tentatively, D is TRBD1 (5 bases). Trimming shortened V by 2 bases and J by 5 bases, and 9 bases separated the two germline ends. The CDR3 loop spans 12 amino acids. Per the germline V gene, CDR1 is DFQATT and CDR2 is SNEGSKA (reference sequence). CDR3 nucleotides: TGCAGTGCTAGACAGGGAGAGTATGGCTACACCTTC. Protein: CSARQGEYGYTF.

The V gene is TRBV20-1, the J gene TRBJ2-2; the match to TRBD2 covers 9 bases. Trimming at V came to 6 bases and at J to 7 bases, leaving 9 bases not matched to a gene. CDR1 is DFQATT, CDR2 SNEGSKA, per germline (reference sequence). The CDR3 is made up of 14 amino acids. The CDR3 DNA reads TGCAGTGCAGCCGGGACTAGCACTGTCGGGGAGCTGTTTTTT. This encodes CSAAGTSTVGELFF.

The chain is built from TRBV7-9 and TRBJ1-2, with 8 bases that match TRBD1. The CDR3 has 16 residues. After removal of 6 bases from V and 1 base from J, the junction contained 10 bases not matched to a gene. Germline CDR1 reads SEHNR; CDR2 reads FQNEAQ (reference sequence). The CDR3 bases are TGTGCCAGCAGGCAGGGGGCCTCAGTTCTTAACTATGGCTACACCTTC. Its protein product is CASRQGASVLNYGYTF.

The table lists this clonotype with many counts. The rearrangement uses TRBV21-1 and TRBJ2-3; TRBD1 is taken as the D call from the table, unchecked against the DNA. TRBV21-1 is a documented pseudogene. The CDR3 has 15 residues. CDR3 sequence (DNA): TGTGCCAGCAGCAACGGGACACCCTGCACAGATACGCAGTATTTT. Residues: CASSNGTPCTDTQYF.

The V and J genes are TRBV2 and TRBJ2-7; 7 positions agree with TRBD2. This CDR3 has 14 amino acids. Germline-derived CDR1 and CDR2 are SNHLY and FYNNEI. The J segment lost 1 base and the V segment lost 5 bases, leaving 5 bases of the junction unmatched. In DNA, the CDR3 is TGTGCCAGCAGTTTTGGGACTATGTCCTACGAGCAGTACTTC. Encoded protein: CASSFGTMSYEQYF.

The J gene is TRBJ1-4, the V gene TRBV6-1; 12 bases are a match to TRBD1. This CDR3 has 14 amino acids. The V gene end was trimmed by 5 bases and the J gene end by 7 bases; junction bases not matched to a gene: 2. In germline, CDR1 is MNHNS, CDR2 SASEGT. CDR3 nucleotide sequence: TGTGCCAGCAGTCCGGGACAGGGGGCTGAAAAACTGTTTTTT. Protein sequence: CASSPGQGAEKLFF.

The V gene is TRBV6-5, the J gene TRBJ2-1; perhaps TRBD2 as D (5 bases). V gave up 6 bases and J gave up 5 bases, with 26 bases separating them. Germline values: CDR1 MNHEY, CDR2 SVGAGI. The CDR3 totals 18 residues. The CDR3 nucleotides read TGTGCCAGCAGCCCCGCCGGAAAATTAGGAGGAGCAGACAATGAGCAGTTCTTC. Protein: CASSPAGKLGGADNEQFF.

This clonotype was counted only a few times. The gene calls are TRBV18 and TRBJ1-2, with 7 nucleotides matching TRBD1. The CDR3 is 16 residues long. Germline CDR1 KGHSH, CDR2 LQKENI. Trimming took 5 bases from V and 3 from J; bases not matched to a gene: 12. This CDR3 is CASSSTGAPLDYGYTF. The CDR3 DNA reads as TGTGCCAGCTCATCAACAGGGGCACCGTTAGACTATGGCTACACCTTC.

This clonotype was seen only a few times. The chain combines TRBV15 with TRBJ2-1, with 11 bases matching TRBD1. The CDR3 runs 19 residues. Per germline, CDR1 LNHNV and CDR2 YYDKDF (reference sequence). The V segment lost 0 bases and the J segment 2 bases; nucleotides outside the gene matches: 9. The CDR3 loop is CATSRDGGQGAVTYNEQFF. The DNA of the CDR3 is TGTGCCACCAGCAGAGATGGTGGACAGGGGGCGGTCACCTACAATGAGCAGTTCTTC.